The 24 T cell receptor beta chains reported below all come from one sample, sequenced in a study of T cell responses to AZD1222 COVID-19 vaccine. The assay was immunoSEQ multiplex PCR, and TCRdb's table has in-frame clones only and misses some. Of some 140,000 clones in the sample, 93% were seen once. The sample consisted of peripheral blood, taken on day 0 of AZD1222 vaccination. Every receptor here comes from an adult in good health.

The rearrangement joins TRBV15 to TRBJ1-2; D possibly corresponds to TRBD1 (5 bases). The germline CDR1 and CDR2 sequences are LNHNV and YYDKDF (reference sequence). V gave up 3 bases and J gave up 4 bases, with 9 bases separating them. The CDR3 consists of 13 residues. CDR3 nucleotides: TGTGCCACCAGCAGTCGGGACTTCTATGGCTACACCTTC. This gives the protein CATSSRDFYGYTF.

The chain combines TRBV6-5 with TRBJ1-1, with TRBD1 identical over 10 bases. The CDR3 has 14 residues. Germline trimming cut 7 bases from V and 3 bases from J; bases unmatched to any gene: 5. CDR1 is MNHEY, CDR2 SVGAGI, per germline. The CDR3 spells CASTPGQGYTEAFF. CDR3 bases: TGTGCCAGCACTCCGGGACAGGGGTACACTGAAGCTTTCTTT.

The CDR3 bases are TGTGCCTGGAGTGTAGGTGGGGAGACCCAGTACTTC. Translating it yields CAWSVGGETQYF. The gene calls are TRBV30 and TRBJ2-5; D is undetermined. There are 12 residues in the CDR3. Germline CDR1 GTSNPN, CDR2 SVGIG (reference sequence). V lost 0 bases and J lost 5, with 7 bases in between.

This chain joins TRBV15 and TRBJ2-6; D unclear. The CDR3 runs 15 residues. From germline, CDR1 is LNHNV and CDR2 YYDKDF (reference sequence). The V end was cut by 3 bases, the J end by 3 bases, with 9 bases between. The CDR3 here is CATSRGISGANVLTF. The CDR3 DNA follows: TGTGCCACCAGCAGGGGGATAAGTGGGGCCAACGTCCTGACTTTC.

The chain's CDR3 is CASSSSEGYGYTF. The DNA for the CDR3 is TGTGCCAGCAGCTCGTCAGAGGGTTATGGCTACACCTTC. This chain connects TRBV5-6 to TRBJ1-2; D is undetermined. The ends were cut back, 3 bases at V and 5 bases at J, with 11 bases in the middle. The germline CDR1 and CDR2 sequences are SGHDT and YYEEEE. The CDR3 sequence is 13 residues long.

This clone was counted a single time. This chain links TRBV28 with TRBJ2-6, with D possibly TRBD1 on 5 matching bases. The germline V gene encodes CDR1 MDHEN and CDR2 SYDVKM. Trimming removed 1 base from V and 3 bases from J, with 7 bases in between. The CDR3 is 15 residues long. This chain's CDR3 is CASSLLGLGANVLTF. As DNA, the CDR3 is TGTGCCAGCAGTTTATTGGGGCTTGGGGCCAACGTCCTGACTTTC. Full variable domain (remainder filled in from reference TRBV28 and TRBJ2-6): DVKVTQSSRYLVKRTGEKVFLECVQDMDHENMFWYRQDPGLGLRLIYFSYDVKMKEKGDIPEGYSVSREKKERFSLILESASTNQTSMYLCASSLLGLGANVLTFGAGSRLTVL.

The V call is TRBV4-1, the J call TRBJ1-2; 10 bases are a match to TRBD1. Per the germline V gene, CDR1 is MGHRA and CDR2 is YSYEKL. V lost 4 bases, J lost 3 bases, and 5 bases stayed unmatched. The CDR3 is 15 residues long. CDR3 sequence reads: CASSPGTGADYGYTF. The CDR3 DNA is TGCGCCAGCAGCCCGGGGACAGGGGCCGACTATGGCTACACCTTC.

This chain's CDR3 is CASSQQRAGGNQPQHF. The CDR3 DNA is TGTGCCAGCAGCCAACAACGGGCAGGGGGCAATCAGCCCCAGCATTTT. V gene TRBV7-2 combines with J gene TRBJ1-5; TRBD1 is a possible D gene (6 bases). The CDR3 has 16 amino acids. Germline V lookup: CDR1 SGHTA, CDR2 FQGNSA. V lost 5 bases and J lost 2, with 16 bases in between.

The rearrangement uses TRBV9 and TRBJ1-2, with D unresolved. Trimming stripped 7 bases from V and 8 bases from J, with 12 bases between. Germline V gives CDR1 SGDLS, CDR2 YYNGEE. The CDR3 spans 11 residues. The CDR3 loop reads CASGPAGGYTF. The CDR3 DNA sequence: TGTGCCAGCGGGCCGGCGGGGGGCTACACCTTC.

The chain recombines TRBV30 with TRBJ2-2, with D maybe TRBD1 (5 bases). The V end was cut by 2 bases, the J end by 0 bases, with 7 bases between. The CDR3 covers 14 residues. CDR1 GTSNPN and CDR2 SVGIG come from the germline V gene (reference sequence). The DNA for the CDR3 is TGTGCCTGGAGTTCAGGGCCGAACACCGGGGAGCTGTTTTTT. It yields the protein CAWSSGPNTGELFF.

This chain joins TRBV28 and TRBJ1-4; D possibly corresponds to TRBD1 (6 bases). The germline gives CDR1 MDHEN, CDR2 SYDVKM. The CDR3 is 14 amino acids. V lost 4 bases to trimming and J lost 6 bases, with 12 bases between them. The CDR3 nucleotides are TGTGCCAGCAGTTCCCCGGGGGGCGATGAAAAACTGTTTTTT. Protein: CASSSPGGDEKLFF.

V usage is TRBV12-3 or TRBV12-4 and J usage is TRBJ2-5; a weak D match, TRBD1 (5 bases). V shed 1 base and J shed 9 bases, with 12 bases lying between them. This CDR3 comprises 13 residues. In DNA form, the CDR3 reads TGTGCCAGCAGTTTAGACAGGCTCCGGGCCCAGTACTTC. This translates into CASSLDRLRAQYF.

The chain recombines TRBV2 with TRBJ2-7, with 9 positions matching TRBD2. Germline trimming cut 6 bases from V and 6 bases from J; bases unmatched to any gene: 21. From germline, CDR1 is SNHLY and CDR2 FYNNEI. The CDR3 length is 18 residues. CDR3 DNA: TGTGCCAGCAGGCCCTCGCTGGGTGGCGGGAGGGCCTCTCGCGAGCAGTACTTC. Its protein is CASRPSLGGGRASREQYF.

This clone showed up just a few times. The rearrangement uses TRBV4-3 and TRBJ2-5, with D possibly TRBD2 on 5 matching bases. Per germline, CDR1 LGHNA and CDR2 YSLEER. V was shortened by 4 bases and J by 1 base, with 10 bases between the two germline ends. There are 14 residues in the CDR3. The CDR3 protein is CASSPDSTQETQYF. The CDR3 DNA is TGCGCCAGCAGCCCGGACTCCACCCAAGAGACCCAGTACTTC.

The CDR3 is CASSLFQGSELNTEAFF. CDR3 sequence (DNA): TGTGCCAGCAGTTTGTTTCAGGGAAGTGAACTGAACACTGAAGCTTTCTTT. The chain carries TRBV28 and TRBJ1-1; D might be TRBD1 (5 bases). The CDR3 covers 17 residues. The V end was cut by 3 bases, the J end by 0 bases, with 17 bases between. Germline CDR1 reads MDHEN; CDR2 reads SYDVKM.

The CDR3 sequence: CASRKTRGNTEAFF. As DNA, the CDR3 is TGTGCCAGTAGGAAGACCAGGGGGAACACTGAAGCTTTCTTT. The chain links TRBV19 to TRBJ1-1, with TRBD1 as a possible D gene (6 bases). The V end lost 6 bases, the J end lost 1 base, and 12 bases lay between the germline ends. The CDR3 consists of 14 residues. Germline V CDR1 and CDR2: LNHDA, SQIVND (reference sequence).

This clone was counted a single time. The chain is built from TRBV28 and TRBJ1-5; tentative D call: TRBD1 (5 bases). CDR3 length: 12 amino acids. Germline V lookup: CDR1 MDHEN, CDR2 SYDVKM. The V gene lost 2 bases and the J gene lost 11 bases, with 10 bases spanning the gap. The CDR3, as DNA: TGTGCCAGCAGTTTAATCCCGGGGGCCCAGCATTTT. Amino acids: CASSLIPGAQHF.

J is TRBJ2-1 and V is TRBV4-1; 12 nucleotides align to TRBD2. Germline assignment: CDR1 MGHRA and CDR2 YSYEKL. V dropped 4 bases and J dropped 9; count of bases not matched to a gene: 16. The CDR3 loop spans 18 amino acids. The CDR3 region is CASSLRRTSGTPASEQFF. The CDR3 DNA sequence: TGCGCCAGCAGCCTCCGGAGGACTAGCGGGACGCCTGCCAGTGAGCAGTTCTTC.

The rearrangement links TRBV19 to TRBJ1-2, with TRBD1 as a possible D gene (5 bases). Germline V gives CDR1 LNHDA, CDR2 SQIVND (reference sequence). This CDR3 has 15 amino acids. Trimming took off 6 bases at V and 4 bases at J, with 18 bases between the two ends. CDR3 DNA sequence: TGTGCCAGTAGGATGGGGGACGTCGCGGGCTATGGCTACACCTTC. Amino acid sequence: CASRMGDVAGYGYTF.

The rearrangement uses TRBV29-1 and TRBJ2-2; 8 nucleotides line up with TRBD2. Trimming removed 5 bases from V and 7 bases from J; junction bases left unmatched: 6. This CDR3 spans 13 amino acids. Germline V gives CDR1 SQVTM, CDR2 ANQGSEA. This CDR3 is CSVFVGRVGELFF. The CDR3 nucleotides read TGCAGCGTTTTTGTCGGGAGGGTCGGGGAGCTGTTTTTT.

The chain recombines TRBV21-1 with TRBJ2-1; TRBD1 is the table's D call, not checked against the DNA. TRBV21-1 is tagged as a pseudogene. CDR3 length: 10 residues. The CDR3 bases are TGTGCCAAGGGAGGGACAGGGCAGTTCTTC. Translated: CAKGGTGQFF.

This chain uses TRBV7-6 with TRBJ2-1; weak D call: TRBD1 (6 bases). Germline CDR1 reads SGHVS; CDR2 reads FNYEAQ. This CDR3 region has 16 residues. Trimming took 6 bases from V and 2 from J, leaving 17 bases between them. CDR3 in amino acids: CASSPPGQIPYNEQFF. CDR3 sequence (DNA): TGTGCCAGCAGTCCTCCTGGACAGATACCCTACAATGAGCAGTTCTTC.

The chain carries TRBV7-2 and TRBJ1-2, with D perhaps TRBD1 (5 bases). Germline values: CDR1 SGHTA, CDR2 FQGNSA. Trimming took 5 bases from V and 3 from J, leaving 13 bases between them. There are 14 residues in the CDR3. The CDR3 region is CASSLGARYYGYTF. CDR3 DNA: TGTGCCAGCAGCCTCGGGGCCAGATACTATGGCTACACCTTC. Variable domain in full (rest from reference TRBV7-2 and TRBJ1-2): GAGVSQSPSNKVTEKGKDVELRCDPISGHTALYWYRQSLGQGLEFLIYFQGNSAPDKSGLPSDRFSAERTGGSVSTLTIQRTQQEDSAVYLCASSLGARYYGYTFGSGTRLTVV.

The chain carries TRBV6-2 or TRBV6-3 and TRBJ2-7; maybe TRBD1 (6 bases). The CDR3 is made up of 16 amino acids. Germline CDR1 MNHEY, CDR2 SVGEGT. Trimming took 4 bases from V and 2 from J, leaving 18 bases between them. The CDR3 region has the DNA TGTGCCAGCAGTTCCCCAGGGGCAGCCAATACCTACGAGCAGTACTTC. This encodes CASSSPGAANTYEQYF.